Sequencing of this TCR beta chain was carried out in a study of blood T cell repertoires in COVID-19. Profiled with immunoSEQ multiplex PCR; TCRdb holds only in-frame clones, not every one. This sample has roughly 380,000 clones, with 85% found just once. Trimming took 4 bases from V and 1 from J; bases not matched to a gene: 6. Germline V gene data show CDR1 as ENHRY and CDR2 as SYGVKD. The CDR3 has 16 residues. The sequence was collected from a young woman with acute or convalescent COVID-19. The sequenced sample was peripheral blood. V gene TRBV10-3 combines with J gene TRBJ2-7, with TRBD2 identical over 11 bases. CDR3 protein: CAISVKTSGASYEQYF. The CDR3 nucleotides read TGTGCCATCAGTGTTAAGACTAGCGGGGCTTCCTACGAGCAGTACTTC.